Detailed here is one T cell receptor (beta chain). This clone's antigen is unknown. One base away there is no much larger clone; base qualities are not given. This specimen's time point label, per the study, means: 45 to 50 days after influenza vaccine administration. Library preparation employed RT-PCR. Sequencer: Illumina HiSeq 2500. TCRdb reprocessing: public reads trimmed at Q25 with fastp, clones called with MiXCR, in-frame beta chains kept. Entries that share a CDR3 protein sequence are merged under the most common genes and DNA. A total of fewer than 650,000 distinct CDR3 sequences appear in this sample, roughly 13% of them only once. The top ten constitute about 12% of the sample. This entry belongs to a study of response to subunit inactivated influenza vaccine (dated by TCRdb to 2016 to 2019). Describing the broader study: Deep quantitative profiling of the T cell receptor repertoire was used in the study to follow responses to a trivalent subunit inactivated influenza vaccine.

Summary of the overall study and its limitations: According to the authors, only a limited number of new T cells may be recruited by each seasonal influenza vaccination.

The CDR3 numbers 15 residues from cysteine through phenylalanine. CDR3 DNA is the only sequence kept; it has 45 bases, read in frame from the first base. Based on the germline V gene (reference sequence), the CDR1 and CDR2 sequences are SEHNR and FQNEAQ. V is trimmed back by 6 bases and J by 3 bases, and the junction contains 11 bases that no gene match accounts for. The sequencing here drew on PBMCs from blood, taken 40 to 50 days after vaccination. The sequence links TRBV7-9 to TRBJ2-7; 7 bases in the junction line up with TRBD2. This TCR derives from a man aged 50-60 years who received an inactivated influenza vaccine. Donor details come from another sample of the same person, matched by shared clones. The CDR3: CASRTTGGGFYEQYF. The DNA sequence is TGTGCCAGCAGGACGACGGGCGGGGGATTCTACGAGCAGTACTTC.